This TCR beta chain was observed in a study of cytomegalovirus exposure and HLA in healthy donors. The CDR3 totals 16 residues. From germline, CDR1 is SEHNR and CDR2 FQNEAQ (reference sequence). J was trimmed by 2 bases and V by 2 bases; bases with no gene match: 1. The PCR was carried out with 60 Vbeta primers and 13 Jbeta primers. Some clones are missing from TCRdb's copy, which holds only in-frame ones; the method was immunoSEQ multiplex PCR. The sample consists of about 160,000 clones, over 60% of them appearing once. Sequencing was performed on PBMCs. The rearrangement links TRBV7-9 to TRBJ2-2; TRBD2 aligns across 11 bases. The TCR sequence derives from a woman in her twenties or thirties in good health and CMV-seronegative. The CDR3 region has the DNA TGTGCCAGCAGCTTACTAGCGGGAGGAAACACCGGGGAGCTGTTTTTT. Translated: CASSLLAGGNTGELFF.